Detailed here is one T cell receptor beta chain. This sample was taken from a study of blood T cell repertoires in COVID-19. Trimming removed 1 base from V and 5 bases from J; junction bases left unmatched: 0. Per germline, CDR1 SGHAT and CDR2 FQNNGV. The CDR3 runs 13 residues. This table comes from immunoSEQ multiplex PCR, and its TCRdb copy is limited to in-frame clones, with some not included. The sample records 150,000 to 200,000 clones, around 82% being singletons. Sequencing was done on a sample of peripheral blood. The TCR comes from a woman in her 70s who had recovered from COVID-19. This chain connects TRBV11-2 to TRBJ2-5, with 8 bases lining up with TRBD2. CDR3 loop: CASSLASGETQYF. CDR3 nucleotides: TGTGCCAGCAGCTTAGCTAGCGGGGAGACCCAGTACTTC. The full variable domain, completed using reference TRBV11-2 and TRBJ2-5, is EAGVAQSPRYKIIEKRQSVAFWCNPISGHATLYWYQQILGQGPKLLIQFQNNGVVDDSQLPKDRFSAERLKGVDSTLKIQPAKLEDSAVYLCASSLASGETQYFGPGTRLLVL.